This T cell receptor beta chain came from a study of blood T cell repertoires in COVID-19. Germline V gene lookup returns CDR1 LGHDT and CDR2 YNNKEL (reference sequence). CDR3 size: 11 residues. The germline V and J ends were trimmed by 1 base and 8 bases, with 5 bases remaining between them. TCRdb keeps only in-frame clones here, not all; method: immunoSEQ multiplex PCR. This sample carries some 300,000 clones, around 88% of them seen once, and the ten largest clones take more than 6.5%. In the case of this clone: The same CDR3 arises from other DNA sequences in this sample as well.

Sequenced sample: peripheral blood. This clonotype originated in a woman aged 25 to 39 who had recovered from COVID-19. The rearrangement joins TRBV3-1 (or the pseudogene TRBV3-2) to TRBJ1-2; D not resolved. The CDR3 spells CASSQGLGYTF. The CDR3 DNA sequence: TGTGCCAGCAGCCAAGGTTTAGGCTACACCTTC.